What follows are 29 T cell receptor beta chains derived from one specimen sequenced in a study of OX40 agonist ivuxolimab in advanced cancers. Profiling relied on immunoSEQ multiplex PCR, and the TCRdb table lists in-frame clones only, not all of them. This table has tens of thousands of clones, about 81% appearing once. This specimen was CD4+ or CD8+ T cells sorted from blood, taken in a trial of the OX40 agonist ivuxolimab. These receptors came from an adult with an advanced solid tumor such as melanoma, head and neck, liver or kidney cancer.

The chain uses TRBV5-5 and TRBJ2-7; D is unresolved. The CDR3 covers 13 residues. Deletions cut 1 base from V and 2 bases from J, with 7 bases between. CDR1 SGHKS and CDR2 YYEKEE come from the germline V gene (reference sequence). The CDR3 reads CASSLRVAYEQYF. CDR3 in DNA: TGTGCCAGCAGCTTGAGAGTAGCCTACGAGCAGTACTTC.

The CDR3 protein is CASSLWGSGTYNEQFF. The DNA for the CDR3 is TGTGCCAGCAGCTTATGGGGGAGCGGTACCTACAATGAGCAGTTCTTC. This rearrangement joins TRBV7-2 to TRBJ2-1; D tentatively fits TRBD1 or TRBD2 (5 bases each). Germline CDR1 is SGHTA and CDR2 is FQGNSA. The V end lost 2 bases, the J end lost 2 bases, and 13 bases lay between the germline ends. The CDR3 has 16 amino acids.

The chain carries TRBV30 and TRBJ1-3; 7 bases agree with TRBD1. In germline, CDR1 is GTSNPN, CDR2 SVGIG (reference sequence). J lost 0 bases, V lost 5 bases, and 4 bases had no gene match. CDR3 length equals 14 residues. This chain's CDR3 is CAWGDSASGNTIYF. The CDR3 nucleotides are TGTGCCTGGGGGGACAGTGCCTCTGGAAACACCATATATTTT.

This clone was detected a few times. This chain joins TRBV5-1 and TRBJ1-3, with 7 bases lining up with TRBD1. CDR1 and CDR2 from the germline V gene are SGHRS and YFSETQ. The CDR3 is 16 amino acids. V lost 0 bases and J lost 3; bases outside the gene matches: 6. The chain's CDR3 is CASSLDPGQLGNTIYF. For the CDR3, the DNA is TGCGCCAGCAGCTTGGATCCGGGACAGCTTGGAAACACCATATATTTT.

This clone appeared once. The J gene is TRBJ2-1, the V gene TRBV14; unclear D gene. This CDR3 contains 15 residues. Germline lookup yields CDR1 SGHDN and CDR2 FVKESK. V was cut by 4 bases and J by 4 bases, with 14 bases left in between. The CDR3 DNA reads as TGTGCCAGCAGCCCCCTCGGGTATGGGTACAATGAGCAGTTCTTC. Amino acid sequence: CASSPLGYGYNEQFF. The full variable domain, rest sourced from reference TRBV14 and TRBJ2-1, is EAGVTQFPSHSVIEKGQTVTLRCDPISGHDNLYWYRRVMGKEIKFLLHFVKESKQDESGMPNNRFLAERTGGTYSTLKVQPAELEDSGVYFCASSPLGYGYNEQFFGPGTRLTVL.

The chain is built from TRBV19 and TRBJ1-5; 8 nucleotides align to TRBD1. J gave up 4 bases and V 7 bases, and 9 bases lay outside the gene matches. Germline loops: CDR1 LNHDA, CDR2 SQIVND (reference sequence). CDR3 length equals 15 residues. The CDR3 loop is CASKLPGGGNQPQHF. The DNA for the CDR3 is TGTGCCAGTAAGCTACCAGGGGGCGGGAATCAGCCCCAGCATTTT.

The rearrangement links TRBV2 to TRBJ1-6; D is ambiguous. With 3 bases removed from V and 2 bases from J, the gap between germline ends came to 11 bases. Germline V lookup: CDR1 SNHLY, CDR2 FYNNEI. This CDR3 contains 16 residues. The CDR3 DNA is TGTGCCAGCAGTGATAGGGCAGGCGCCTATAATTCACCCCTCCACTTT. This gives the protein CASSDRAGAYNSPLHF.

The genes are TRBV5-1 and TRBJ2-3; perhaps TRBD1 as D (6 bases). The CDR3 is 14 amino acids. The ends were cut back, 6 bases at V and 2 bases at J, with 13 bases in the middle. Germline loops: CDR1 SGHRS, CDR2 YFSETQ. CDR3 nucleotide sequence: TGCGCCAGCATCCGGGACACCTTCACAGATACGCAGTATTTT. This sequence encodes CASIRDTFTDTQYF. Full variable domain (outside the CDR3, taken from reference TRBV5-1 and TRBJ2-3): KAGVTQTPRYLIKTRGQQVTLSCSPISGHRSVSWYQQTPGQGLQFLFEYFSETQRNKGNFPGRFSGRQFSNSRSEMNVSTLELGDSALYLCASIRDTFTDTQYFGPGTRLTVL.

In its sample, this clone was seen a few times. The rearrangement uses TRBV5-5 and TRBJ2-7; TRBD1 is a possible D gene (6 bases). V lost 3 bases, J lost 1 base, and 17 bases lay in between. The CDR3 is 16 residues long. CDR1 is SGHKS and CDR2 is YYEKEE in the germline V gene (reference sequence). The CDR3: CASSSPNSGHSYEQYF. CDR3 in DNA: TGTGCCAGCAGCTCACCGAACTCGGGACATTCCTACGAGCAGTACTTC.

V is TRBV10-3 and J is TRBJ2-7, with D possibly matching TRBD1 (7 bases). Germline loops: CDR1 ENHRY, CDR2 SYGVKD. V was trimmed by 4 bases and J by 7 bases, leaving 14 bases between them. The CDR3 has 13 residues. CDR3 coding DNA: TGTGCCATCAGTGGCCTCCAGGGGGGAGAGCAGTACTTC. Its translation is CAISGLQGGEQYF.

This clone was detected only once. J is TRBJ2-2 and V is TRBV6-5; D call uncertain. The germline gives CDR1 MNHEY, CDR2 SVGAGI. This CDR3 is built from 16 residues. Trimming pared 0 bases from V and 4 bases from J, leaving 12 bases between. The CDR3 loop reads CASSYSRFPATGELFF. CDR3 bases: TGTGCCAGCAGTTACTCGCGATTCCCGGCCACCGGGGAGCTGTTTTTT.

This chain connects TRBV25-1 to TRBJ2-3, with 8 bases identical to TRBD2. This CDR3 is 16 amino acids long. CDR1 is MGHDK, CDR2 SYGVNS, per germline. Trimming at V came to 2 bases and at J to 4 bases, leaving 8 bases not matched to a gene. The CDR3 DNA reads as TGTGCCAGCAGTGAACAGACTAGCGCGCGGTCAGATACGCAGTATTTT. Amino acids: CASSEQTSARSDTQYF.

The chain carries TRBV5-1 and TRBJ2-3, with unresolved D. Trimming shortened V by 0 bases and J by 1 base, and 9 bases separated the two germline ends. The CDR3 has 15 residues. From germline, CDR1 is SGHRS and CDR2 YFSETQ. For the CDR3, the DNA is TGCGCCAGCAGCTTGGGCGCCCTTCGCACAGATACGCAGTATTTT. Amino acid sequence: CASSLGALRTDTQYF.

This clone appeared once. V gene TRBV28 combines with J gene TRBJ1-6; the match to TRBD1 covers 7 bases. Germline CDR1 and CDR2: MDHEN and SYDVKM. With V trimmed by 5 bases and J by 14 bases, 18 bases remained unmatched. The CDR3 length is 16 residues. CDR3 sequence (DNA): TGTGCCAGCAGTCCCACCCCGGGACAGATGGGGCTGGCCCTCCACTTT. Amino acids: CASSPTPGQMGLALHF.

This clone was detected only a few times. Other DNA sequences from this sample encode an identical CDR3 as well. This chain joins TRBV7-2 and TRBJ2-7; the D is unclear. The CDR3 totals 12 residues. Trimming took 5 bases from V and 0 from J, leaving 5 bases between them. Germline loops: CDR1 SGHTA, CDR2 FQGNSA. The CDR3 DNA reads TGTGCCAGCAGCGCGAGCTCCTACGAGCAGTACTTC. Its protein product is CASSASSYEQYF.

The rearrangement uses TRBV5-5 and TRBJ2-2, with 7 bases lining up with TRBD1. Germline V gives CDR1 SGHKS, CDR2 YYEKEE (reference sequence). The CDR3 is made up of 14 amino acids. The V gene end was trimmed by 2 bases and the J gene end by 6 bases; junction bases not matched to a gene: 4. The CDR3 is CASSFQGTAGELFF. The CDR3 DNA is TGTGCCAGCAGCTTCCAGGGGACAGCCGGGGAGCTGTTTTTT. Supplemented by reference TRBV5-5 and TRBJ2-2, the full variable domain reads DAGVTQSPTHLIKTRGQQVTLRCSPISGHKSVSWYQQVLGQGPQFIFQYYEKEERGRGNFPDRFSARQFPNYSSELNVNALLLGDSALYLCASSFQGTAGELFFGEGSRLTVL.

The rearrangement joins TRBV5-1 to TRBJ2-3; TRBD2 matches at 13 bases. The ends lost 3 bases at V and 5 bases at J; junction bases unmatched: 9. The CDR3 totals 17 residues. CDR1 and CDR2 from the germline V gene are SGHRS and YFSETQ. This CDR3 reads CASSSQGLAGVGDTQYF. CDR3 DNA: TGCGCCAGCAGCTCCCAAGGACTAGCGGGGGTCGGAGATACGCAGTATTTT.

The rearrangement joins TRBV27 to TRBJ2-1; 7 nucleotides agree with TRBD2. V shed 5 bases and J 0 bases; nucleotides not matched to a gene: 7. The germline V gene has CDR1 MNHEY and CDR2 SMNVEV (reference sequence). CDR3 length equals 16 residues. The chain's CDR3 is CASSAQRGSSYNEQFF. DNA of the CDR3: TGTGCCAGCAGTGCTCAGCGGGGATCCTCCTACAATGAGCAGTTCTTC.

The rearrangement joins TRBV7-3 to TRBJ2-5; 8 positions agree with TRBD2. The CDR3 runs to 17 residues. Unmatched junction bases numbered 12, after V lost 6 bases and J lost 0 bases. The germline V gene has CDR1 SGHTA and CDR2 FQGTGA. The CDR3 sequence: CASRLRGSSGYQETQYF. The DNA for the CDR3 is TGTGCCAGCAGGCTAAGGGGGTCTAGCGGGTACCAAGAGACCCAGTACTTC.

The chain uses TRBV11-2 and TRBJ2-7; 7 bases agree with TRBD1. Germline V CDR1 and CDR2: SGHAT, FQNNGV. This CDR3 contains 14 residues. After removal of 4 bases from V and 2 bases from J, the junction contained 5 bases not matched to a gene. The CDR3 DNA follows: TGTGCCAGCAGCTGGGGACAGAGCACCTACGAGCAGTACTTC. It yields the protein CASSWGQSTYEQYF. Full variable domain (remainder filled in from reference TRBV11-2 and TRBJ2-7): EAGVAQSPRYKIIEKRQSVAFWCNPISGHATLYWYQQILGQGPKLLIQFQNNGVVDDSQLPKDRFSAERLKGVDSTLKIQPAKLEDSAVYLCASSWGQSTYEQYFGPGTRLTVT.

The J gene is TRBJ1-6, the V gene TRBV5-4; D uncertain. CDR1 and CDR2 (germline): SGHNT, YYREEE (reference sequence). The CDR3 is made up of 14 amino acids. Trimming took 4 bases from V and 5 from J, leaving 10 bases between them. CDR3 bases: TGTGCCAGCAGCGAGCAGATCGATAATTCACCCCTCCACTTT. This gives the protein CASSEQIDNSPLHF. Combining the CDR3 with reference TRBV5-4 and TRBJ1-6 gives the whole variable domain ETGVTQSPTHLIKTRGQQVTLRCSSQSGHNTVSWYQQALGQGPQFIFQYYREEENGRGNFPPRFSGLQFPNYSSELNVNALELDDSALYLCASSEQIDNSPLHFGNGTRLTVT.

The chain carries TRBV27 and TRBJ2-2, with a weak D call TRBD1 (5 bases). Trimming pared 6 bases from V and 0 bases from J, leaving 14 bases between. Germline V gene data show CDR1 as MNHEY and CDR2 as SMNVEV (reference sequence). The CDR3 is 16 residues long. This CDR3 is CASSHARGSNTGELFF. In DNA, the CDR3 is TGTGCCAGCAGCCATGCTAGGGGTTCGAACACCGGGGAGCTGTTTTTT.

This clone was seen once. Mismatch with germline at one junction end may stem from a read error. The chain combines TRBV5-1 with TRBJ2-4, with TRBD1 matching 7 bases. The CDR3 consists of 12 residues. Germline V CDR1 and CDR2: SGHRS, YFSETQ. The CDR3 sequence is CASSPEGQFPDF. The CDR3 nucleotides read TGCGCCAGCAGCCCAGAGGGACAGTTTCCCGACTTC.

The chain is built from TRBV29-1 and TRBJ2-4; D gene ambiguous. Germline loops: CDR1 SQVTM, CDR2 ANQGSEA. Trimming took 4 bases from V and 0 from J, leaving 7 bases between them. The CDR3 has 13 residues. CDR3 region: CSVVLVAKNIQYF. CDR3 coding DNA: TGCAGCGTTGTCCTAGTAGCCAAAAACATTCAGTACTTC.

V usage is TRBV11-2 and J usage is TRBJ1-2, with TRBD1 matching over 8 bases. V lost 5 bases to trimming and J lost 2 bases; unmatched junction nucleotides: 7. Germline CDR1 reads SGHAT; CDR2 reads FQNNGV. CDR3 length equals 15 residues. This CDR3 reads CASSLTGQGNYGYTF. The CDR3 DNA reads as TGTGCCAGCAGCCTGACCGGACAGGGAAACTATGGCTACACCTTC.

CDR3: CASSLDTGGYGYTF. Here the CDR3 DNA reads TGTGCCAGCAGCTTAGATACTGGGGGCTATGGCTACACCTTC. The J gene is TRBJ1-2, the V gene TRBV7-2, with D maybe TRBD1 (5 bases). The V end was cut by 1 base, the J end by 4 bases, with 10 bases between. This CDR3 spans 14 amino acids. The V gene's germline CDR1 is SGHTA and CDR2 FQGNSA.

The chain links TRBV29-1 to TRBJ2-1, with 8 bases matching TRBD2. CDR1 is SQVTM, CDR2 ANQGSEA, per germline. The CDR3 is 15 residues long. V dropped 7 bases and J dropped 5; count of bases not matched to a gene: 13. The CDR3 nucleotides are TGCAGCGCTCCGCCCCCAGCGGGAGCCAACAATGAGCAGTTCTTC. Protein product: CSAPPPAGANNEQFF.

The chain has TRBV10-2 and TRBJ1-6, with D maybe TRBD1 (6 bases). The CDR3 sequence is 15 residues long. Germline V lookup: CDR1 WSHSY, CDR2 SAAADI. Trimming pared 6 bases from V and 6 bases from J, leaving 15 bases between. The CDR3 DNA is TGCGCCAGCAGAATACAGGGAGCTGGTAATTCACCCCTCCACTTT. Translation: CASRIQGAGNSPLHF.

The sample holds one count of this clone. The chain links TRBV6-4 to TRBJ1-1; D ambiguous. The CDR3 has 13 residues. Germline V CDR1 and CDR2: MRHNA, SNTAGT. Trimming pared 2 bases from V and 5 bases from J, leaving 9 bases between. For the CDR3, the DNA is TGTGCCAGCAGTGACCAGGCATGGACTGAAGCTTTCTTT. This encodes CASSDQAWTEAFF.